Here is one T cell receptor beta chain with its context. Clones were sequenced by immunoSEQ multiplex PCR, and TCRdb holds only the in-frame ones, with some missing. The data contain tens of thousands of clones, about 89% of them singletons. From germline, CDR1 is KGHSH and CDR2 LQKENI. V was pared by 1 base and J by 5 bases, with 14 bases of the junction left unmatched. The CDR3 is 18 residues long. The data were obtained in a study of T cell changes during pregnancy in multiple sclerosis. Specimen: CD4+ T cells from peripheral blood mononuclear cells, collected in the second trimester of pregnancy. The receptor was isolated from a female donor with multiple sclerosis, enrolled in a pregnancy study. The rearrangement uses TRBV18 and TRBJ2-7; 10 bases align to TRBD2. CDR3 DNA: TGTGCCAGCTCACCACTGGCTAGCGGGAGCCCCTTCGCGCACGAGCAGTACTTC. Translation: CASSPLASGSPFAHEQYF.